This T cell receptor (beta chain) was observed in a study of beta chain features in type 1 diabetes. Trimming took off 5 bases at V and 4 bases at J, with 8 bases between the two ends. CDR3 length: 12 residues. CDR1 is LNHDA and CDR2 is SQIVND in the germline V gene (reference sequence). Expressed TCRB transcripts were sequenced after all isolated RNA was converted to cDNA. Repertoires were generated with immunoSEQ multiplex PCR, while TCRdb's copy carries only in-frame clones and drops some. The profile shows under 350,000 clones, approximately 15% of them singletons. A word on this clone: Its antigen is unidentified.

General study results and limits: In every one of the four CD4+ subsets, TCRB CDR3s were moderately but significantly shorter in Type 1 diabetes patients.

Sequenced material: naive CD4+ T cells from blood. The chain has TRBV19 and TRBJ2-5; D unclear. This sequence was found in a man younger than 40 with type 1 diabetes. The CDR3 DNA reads TGTGCCAGTAGTGGAGTTCTAGAGACCCAGTACTTC. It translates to CASSGVLETQYF. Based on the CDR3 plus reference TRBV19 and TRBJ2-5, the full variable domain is DGGITQSPKYLFRKEGQNVTLSCEQNLNHDAMYWYRQDPGQGLRLIYYSQIVNDFQKGDIAEGYSVSREKKESFPLTVTSAQKNPTAFYLCASSGVLETQYFGPGTRLLVL.